This T cell receptor beta chain was observed in a study of T cells in Graves' hyperthyroidism and ophthalmopathy. Study-wide points: In the blood, most expanded thyroid clonotypes above 0.001 appeared as well. A median about 6 months before onset, the model predicted ophthalmopathy. A 13 V-J model separated ophthalmopathy from stable hyperthyroidism.

Amplified TCR beta CDR3 regions came from RNA transcripts. TCR CDR3 regions were first amplified by RT-PCR with HTBI primers. TCRdb redid the calling of the multiplex PCR reads with MiXCR, one entry per CDR3 protein. This table has about 320,000 distinct CDR3 sequences, around a sixth appearing once. As for this clonotype: The antigen remains undetermined.

The clonotype originates from a man aged 25 to 40 with Graves' hyperthyroidism. Material: blood.

DNA for the CDR3: TGTGCCAGTAGGTACGACCACAATCAGCCCCAGCATTTT. It yields the protein CASRYDHNQPQHF. J is TRBJ1-5 and V is TRBV19; D is uncertain. This CDR3 comprises 13 residues. Germline V gene lookup returns CDR1 LNHDA and CDR2 SQIVND (reference sequence). Trimming stripped 6 bases from V and 3 bases from J, with 9 bases between. Full variable domain (rest looked up from reference TRBV19 and TRBJ1-5): DGGITQSPKYLFRKEGQNVTLSCEQNLNHDAMYWYRQDPGQGLRLIYYSQIVNDFQKGDIAEGYSVSREKKESFPLTVTSAQKNPTAFYLCASRYDHNQPQHFGDGTRLSIL.